The subject of this entry is one T cell receptor (beta chain). The entry originates in a study of blood T cell repertoires in COVID-19. On the study more broadly: PBMCs, B-cell-depleted T cells, or T cells were the source of the cDNA or gDNA that made up the material.

This CDR3 is built from 17 residues. V lost 5 bases, J lost 2 bases, and 18 bases lay in between. CDR1 is SGHTA, CDR2 FQGNSA, per germline. The protocol was immunoSEQ multiplex PCR, while the TCRdb copy is restricted to in-frame clones and leaves out a portion. The data show some 96,000 clones, 70% to 80% seen once. The sequenced sample was peripheral blood. This sequence originates from a woman aged 70-85 years with acute or convalescent COVID-19. The chain carries TRBV7-2 and TRBJ2-2; possible D gene TRBD2, 5 bases. The CDR3 DNA is TGTGCCAGCAGCCCGACCCAGGCTAGCAGTAACACCGGGGAGCTGTTTTTT. As protein: CASSPTQASSNTGELFF.